The T cell receptor beta chain under discussion was sequenced for a study of chronic HIV infection and antiretroviral therapy. Trimming stripped 2 bases from V and 4 bases from J, with 7 bases between. Germline CDR1 is KGHSH and CDR2 is LQKENI. The CDR3 has 13 amino acids. Via MiXCR, TCRdb re-called the 5' RACE reads, giving one row per CDR3 protein. The table has about 31,000 distinct CDR3 sequences, around 8.6% seen once. The table lists this clonotype with many counts. The source is an adult who had HIV and had not received antiretroviral therapy, or was an uninfected healthy control (not recorded which). The sequenced sample was peripheral blood. This chain joins TRBV18 and TRBJ2-3; D unresolved. CDR3 DNA: TGTGCCAGCTCACCAGGGCCCCCAGATACGCAGTATTTT. It is translated as CASSPGPPDTQYF.